This TCR beta chain was recovered during a study of T cells in Graves' hyperthyroidism and ophthalmopathy. Overall study results and limits: Blood also held most thyroid clonotypes expanded beyond 0.001. Median prediction lead before ophthalmopathy onset was around seven months with the model.

From RNA transcripts, TCR beta CDR3 regions were amplified. HTBI primers were the set used in a first-round RT-PCR of the TCR CDR3. MiXCR was run by TCRdb on the multiplex PCR reads, yielding one entry per CDR3 protein. The sample gives around 300,000 distinct CDR3 sequences, more than 10% of which show up once; approximately 7.8% is in the top ten. For this clonotype: Its specificity is not known.

Sequencing was done on a sample of blood. The clonotype comes from a woman aged 25 to 39 with Graves' hyperthyroidism that later progressed to Graves' ophthalmopathy.

In DNA form, the CDR3 reads TGTGCCAGCAGTGCGTCGGAAGAGAGGCAGTTCTTC. It yields the protein CASSASEERQFF. The chain combines TRBV12-3 or TRBV12-4 with TRBJ2-1; D unresolved. The CDR3 contains 12 residues. Trimming stripped 5 bases from V and 12 bases from J, with 14 bases between.